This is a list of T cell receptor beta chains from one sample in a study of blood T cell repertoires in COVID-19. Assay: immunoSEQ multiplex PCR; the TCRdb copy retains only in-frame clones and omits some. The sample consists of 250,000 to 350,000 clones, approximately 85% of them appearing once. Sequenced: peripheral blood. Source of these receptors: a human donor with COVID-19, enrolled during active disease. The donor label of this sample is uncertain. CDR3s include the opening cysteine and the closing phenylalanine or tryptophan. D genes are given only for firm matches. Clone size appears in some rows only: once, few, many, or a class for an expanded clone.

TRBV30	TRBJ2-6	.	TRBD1	CAWSETGGVSGANVLTF	TGTGCCTGGAGTGAGACAGGGGGTGTCTCTGGGGCCAACGTCCTGACTTTC
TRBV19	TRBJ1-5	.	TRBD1	CASSGTGVQPQHF	TGTGCCAGTAGTGGGACAGGGGTTCAGCCCCAGCATTTT
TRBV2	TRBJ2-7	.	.	CASSGEVAVYEQYF	TGTGCCAGCAGTGGGGAGGTAGCGGTTTACGAGCAGTACTTC
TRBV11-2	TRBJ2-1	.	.	CASSSLGVGRNEQFF	TGTGCCAGCAGTTCCTTGGGCGTGGGGAGAAATGAGCAGTTCTTC
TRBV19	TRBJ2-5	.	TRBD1	CASSIGDRVEETQYF	TGTGCCAGTAGTATCGGGGACAGGGTAGAAGAGACCCAGTACTTC
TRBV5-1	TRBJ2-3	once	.	CASSLAGGTDTQYF	TGCGCCAGCAGCTTGGCAGGGGGCACAGATACGCAGTATTTT
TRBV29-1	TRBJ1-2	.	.	CSVEGNGGYTF	TGCAGCGTGGAGGGGAACGGCGGCTACACCTTC
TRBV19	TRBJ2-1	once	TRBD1	CASRDRGSPYNEQFF	TGTGCCAGTCGGGACAGGGGGTCCCCTTACAATGAGCAGTTCTTC
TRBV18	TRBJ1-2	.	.	CASSPGIAGPYGYTF	TGTGCCAGCTCACCAGGGATTGCAGGGCCCTATGGCTACACCTTC
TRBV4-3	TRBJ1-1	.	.	CASSQGQGLVEAFF	TGCGCCAGCAGCCAAGGTCAGGGGTTGGTTGAAGCTTTCTTT
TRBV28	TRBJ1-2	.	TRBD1	CASRSRGLGYGYTF	TGTGCCAGCAGGTCCAGGGGGTTAGGCTATGGCTACACCTTC
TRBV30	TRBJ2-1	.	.	CAWSRTRHNEQFF	TGTGCCTGGAGCCGAACTAGACACAATGAGCAGTTCTTC
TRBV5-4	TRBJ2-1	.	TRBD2	CASSSGTSHYNEQFF	TGTGCCAGCAGCTCCGGGACTAGTCACTACAATGAGCAGTTCTTC
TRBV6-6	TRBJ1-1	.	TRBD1	CASKTSGTGNTEAFF	TGTGCCAGCAAGACATCTGGGACAGGAAACACTGAAGCTTTCTTT
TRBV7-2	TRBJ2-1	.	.	CASSLGDPWGDEQFF	TGTGCCAGCAGCTTAGGGGACCCATGGGGGGATGAGCAGTTCTTC
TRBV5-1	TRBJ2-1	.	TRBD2	CASSFPLGRERINEQFF	TGCGCCAGCAGCTTCCCCCTAGGGCGGGAGCGTATCAATGAGCAGTTCTTC
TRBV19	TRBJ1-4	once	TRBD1	CASSQTGSATNEKLFF	TGTGCCAGTAGTCAGACAGGGTCGGCAACTAATGAAAAACTGTTTTTT
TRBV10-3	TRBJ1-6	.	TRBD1	CAISESGTGADNSPLHF	TGTGCCATCAGTGAGTCCGGGACAGGGGCGGATAATTCACCCCTCCACTTT
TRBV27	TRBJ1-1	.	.	CASSPQYRSAMNTEAFF	TGTGCCAGCAGTCCCCAATACAGGTCTGCCATGAACACTGAAGCTTTCTTT
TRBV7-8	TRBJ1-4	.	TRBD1	CASSIRTGDNEKLFF	TGTGCCAGCAGCATTCGGACAGGTGACAATGAAAAACTGTTTTTT
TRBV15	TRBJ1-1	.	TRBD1	CATSPLGQGREAFF	TGTGCCACCAGCCCTCTTGGACAGGGTAGGGAAGCTTTCTTT
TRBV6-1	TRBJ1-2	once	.	CASSETVGREDGYTF	TGTGCCAGCAGTGAAACTGTGGGCAGGGAAGATGGCTACACCTTC
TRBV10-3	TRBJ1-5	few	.	CAISESETDSNQPQHF	TGTGCCATCAGTGAGTCGGAGACGGATAGCAATCAGCCCCAGCATTTT
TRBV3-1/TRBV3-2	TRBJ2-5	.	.	CASSQGLGETQYF	TGTGCCAGCAGCCAAGGACTAGGGGAGACCCAGTACTTC
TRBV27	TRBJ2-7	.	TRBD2	CASSSIAGVLGEQYF	TGTGCCAGCAGTTCAATAGCGGGAGTACTGGGCGAGCAGTACTTC
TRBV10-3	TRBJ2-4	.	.	CAISESVAIAKNIQYF	TGTGCCATCAGTGAGTCGGTAGCTATAGCCAAAAACATTCAGTACTTC
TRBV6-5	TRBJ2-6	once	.	CASRASGSGANVLTF	TGTGCCAGCAGAGCATCGGGCTCTGGGGCCAACGTCCTGACTTTC
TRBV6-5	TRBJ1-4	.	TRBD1	CASRVFGTEGKLFF	TGTGCCAGCAGGGTTTTTGGGACAGAGGGAAAACTGTTTTTT
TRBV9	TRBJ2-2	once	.	CASSARGAGELFF	TGTGCCAGCAGCGCCAGGGGTGCCGGGGAGCTGTTTTTT
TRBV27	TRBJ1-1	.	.	CASSYQGFTEAFF	TGTGCCAGCAGTTACCAGGGTTTCACTGAAGCTTTCTTT
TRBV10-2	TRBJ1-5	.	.	CASSGTNQPQHF	TGCGCCAGCAGTGGGACTAATCAGCCCCAGCATTTT
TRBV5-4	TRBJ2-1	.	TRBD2	CASSWGTSGRYNEQFF	TGTGCCAGCAGCTGGGGGACTAGCGGGAGGTACAATGAGCAGTTCTTC
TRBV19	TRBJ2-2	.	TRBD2	CASSISGLAGNTGELFF	TGTGCCAGTAGTATCTCGGGACTAGCGGGGAACACCGGGGAGCTGTTTTTT
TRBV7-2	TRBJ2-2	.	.	CASSLATAGELFF	TGTGCCAGCAGCTTAGCAACGGCCGGGGAGCTGTTTTTT
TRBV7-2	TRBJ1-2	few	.	CASSRRAVNYGYTF	TGTGCCAGCAGCCGGCGGGCAGTGAACTATGGCTACACCTTC
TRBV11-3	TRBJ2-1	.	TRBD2	CASSLSGGGDNEQFF	TGTGCCAGCAGCCTTAGCGGGGGCGGGGACAATGAGCAGTTCTTC
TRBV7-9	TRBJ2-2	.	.	CASSLDEDPNTGELFF	TGTGCCAGCAGCTTAGATGAGGATCCGAACACCGGGGAGCTGTTTTTT
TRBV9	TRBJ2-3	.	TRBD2	CASSVSGGLTDTQYF	TGTGCCAGCAGCGTTTCGGGGGGACTCACAGATACGCAGTATTTT
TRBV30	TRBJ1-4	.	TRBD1	CAWSTGTGGGGEKLFF	TGTGCCTGGAGTACGGGGACAGGGGGCGGCGGTGAAAAACTGTTTTTT
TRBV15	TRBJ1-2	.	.	CATSRDVIPNYGYTF	TGTGCCACCAGCAGAGACGTAATTCCTAACTATGGCTACACCTTC
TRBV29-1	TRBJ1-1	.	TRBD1	CSVRTGGYTEAFF	TGCAGCGTGCGGACAGGGGGCTACACTGAAGCTTTCTTT
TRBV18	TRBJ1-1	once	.	CASSPIVGSEAFF	TGTGCCAGCTCACCAATTGTGGGCTCTGAAGCTTTCTTT
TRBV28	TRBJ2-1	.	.	CASSPDKTSTSHNEQFF	TGTGCCAGCAGTCCCGACAAGACATCCACCTCTCACAATGAGCAGTTCTTC
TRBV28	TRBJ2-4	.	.	CASSVTGLAKNIQYF	TGTGCCAGCAGTGTAACAGGCTTAGCCAAAAACATTCAGTACTTC
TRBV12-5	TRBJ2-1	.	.	CASASVRGTGQFF	TGTGCTAGTGCCTCAGTAAGAGGAACTGGGCAGTTCTTC
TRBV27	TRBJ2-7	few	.	CASGGTTRAEQYF	TGTGCCAGCGGAGGGACGACGAGAGCCGAGCAGTACTTC
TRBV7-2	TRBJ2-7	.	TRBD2	CASSLVRLAGGEQYF	TGTGCCAGCAGCTTAGTTCGCCTAGCGGGAGGCGAGCAGTACTTC
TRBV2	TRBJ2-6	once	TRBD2	CASSEMAGGPGANVLTF	TGTGCCAGCAGTGAAATGGCGGGAGGGCCTGGGGCCAACGTCCTGACTTTC
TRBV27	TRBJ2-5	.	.	CASSLGRLLPHQETQYF	TGTGCCAGCAGTTTAGGGAGACTGCTTCCCCATCAAGAGACCCAGTACTTC
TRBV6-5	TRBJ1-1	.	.	CASSRGSRTEAFF	TGTGCCAGCAGTCGGGGGAGTCGGACTGAAGCTTTCTTT
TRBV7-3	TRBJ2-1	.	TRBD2	CASSLGQGLAGEGDEQFF	TGTGCCAGCAGCTTGGGACAGGGACTAGCGGGAGAAGGGGATGAGCAGTTCTTC
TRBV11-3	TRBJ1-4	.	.	CASSPRDGEKLFF	TGTGCCAGCAGCCCGCGGGACGGTGAAAAACTGTTTTTT